The 10 T cell receptor beta chains given below trace back to one sample, sequenced in a study of T cells in Graves' hyperthyroidism and ophthalmopathy. Amplified TCR beta CDR3 regions derived from RNA transcripts. The HTBI set primed first-round TCR CDR3 RT-PCR. TCRdb re-called the multiplex PCR reads with MiXCR, one entry per CDR3 protein. The sample includes 300,000 or so distinct CDR3 sequences, more than 15% of them seen just once. The specimen was blood. These TCRs come from an older woman with Graves' ophthalmopathy.

This clonotype was counted a few times. The chain recombines TRBV19 with TRBJ2-2; the D is unclear. This CDR3 has 14 residues. With 5 bases removed from V and 4 bases from J, the gap between germline ends came to 11 bases. CDR1 LNHDA and CDR2 SQIVND come from the germline V gene (reference sequence). The CDR3 protein is CASSQQRFTGELFF. The CDR3 nucleotides read TGTGCCAGTAGTCAACAGAGGTTCACCGGGGAGCTGTTTTTT.

There are many counts of this clonotype. This chain links TRBV28 with TRBJ2-7; D perhaps matches TRBD1 (6 bases). This CDR3 region has 16 residues. Germline V gene data show CDR1 as MDHEN and CDR2 as SYDVKM. Between the trimmed V and J ends, which lost 6 bases and 1 base, there was a span of 19 bases. The CDR3 here is CASRRHTGRESYEQYF. Here the CDR3 DNA reads TGTGCCAGCAGGCGACATACAGGGAGAGAATCCTACGAGCAGTACTTC.

This chain uses TRBV20-1 with TRBJ2-3, with D possibly matching TRBD2 (7 bases). Germline assignment: CDR1 DFQATT and CDR2 SNEGSKA (reference sequence). The CDR3 consists of 15 residues. The V end lost 5 bases, the J end lost 3 bases, and 18 bases lay between the germline ends. CDR3 DNA: TGCAGTGCTCCCTTGAATGGGGGGGCGACAGATACGCAGTATTTT. Its translation: CSAPLNGGATDTQYF.

This clonotype was counted at least ten times. The chain has TRBV7-2 and TRBJ1-2; D is possibly TRBD1 (6 bases). The CDR3 is 16 amino acids. The germline CDR1 and CDR2 sequences are SGHTA and FQGNSA. Trimming pared 7 bases from V and 0 bases from J, leaving 18 bases between. CDR3 DNA sequence: TGTGCCAGCAACCTAAAACAGGGTCAGCCTAACTATGGCTACACCTTC. This encodes CASNLKQGQPNYGYTF. The full variable domain, its missing parts supplied by reference TRBV7-2 and TRBJ1-2, is GAGVSQSPSNKVTEKGKDVELRCDPISGHTALYWYRQSLGQGLEFLIYFQGNSAPDKSGLPSDRFSAERTGGSVSTLTIQRTQQEDSAVYLCASNLKQGQPNYGYTFGSGTRLTVV.

The chain carries TRBV4-3 and TRBJ2-2; a weak D match, TRBD1 (6 bases). This CDR3 spans 16 amino acids. V dropped 1 base and J dropped 1 base, with 10 bases sitting between them. The germline gives CDR1 LGHNA, CDR2 YSLEER. CDR3 protein: CASSQVVDRNTGELFF. DNA of the CDR3: TGCGCCAGCAGCCAAGTGGTGGACAGGAACACCGGGGAGCTGTTTTTT.

This clonotype was seen at least ten times. The chain recombines TRBV5-1 with TRBJ1-2, with a tentative D call TRBD1 (5 bases). V lost 0 bases to trimming and J lost 3 bases, with 12 bases between them. Germline V CDR1 and CDR2: SGHRS, YFSETQ. The length of the CDR3 is 15 residues. The CDR3 reads CASSLAADSYYGYTF. As DNA, the CDR3 is TGCGCCAGCAGCTTGGCCGCTGACAGTTACTATGGCTACACCTTC.

Ten or more counts support this clonotype. This chain connects TRBV27 to TRBJ2-2; a weak D match, TRBD1 (6 bases). Germline V gene lookup returns CDR1 MNHEY and CDR2 SMNVEV (reference sequence). V was clipped by 5 bases and J by 3 bases, with 19 bases between them. The CDR3 has 17 residues. CDR3: CASSAANPYRDTGELFF. For the CDR3, the DNA is TGTGCCAGCAGTGCCGCGAACCCTTACAGGGACACCGGGGAGCTGTTTTTT.

This clonotype was detected ten times or more. The V and J genes are TRBV29-1 and TRBJ1-1, with a tentative D call TRBD1 (5 bases). Germline V gene sequence: CDR1 SQVTM, CDR2 ANQGSEA. This CDR3 comprises 13 residues. V lost 4 bases and J lost 4, with 13 bases in between. The CDR3 here is CSVAQGLGTEAFF. The CDR3 DNA follows: TGCAGCGTTGCCCAGGGTTTAGGCACTGAAGCTTTCTTT.

This clonotype was observed at least ten times. The V and J genes are TRBV27 and TRBJ1-2, with a tentative D call TRBD1 (6 bases). Germline V CDR1 and CDR2: MNHEY, SMNVEV (reference sequence). This CDR3 has 16 amino acids. V lost 2 bases, J lost 1 base, and 14 bases lay in between. The CDR3, as DNA: TGTGCCAGCAGTTTAGCCCGGACAGATTTTAACTATGGCTACACCTTC. This codes for CASSLARTDFNYGYTF.

This clonotype was seen at least ten times. This chain uses TRBV10-3 with TRBJ2-5, with 9 bases identical to TRBD1. Trimming at V came to 6 bases and at J to 5 bases, leaving 7 bases not matched to a gene. The CDR3 has 14 residues. Looked up from germline, CDR1 is ENHRY and CDR2 is SYGVKD. DNA for the CDR3: TGTGCCATCAGGGCGGGACAGGGCCTTGAGACCCAGTACTTC. This codes for CAIRAGQGLETQYF.